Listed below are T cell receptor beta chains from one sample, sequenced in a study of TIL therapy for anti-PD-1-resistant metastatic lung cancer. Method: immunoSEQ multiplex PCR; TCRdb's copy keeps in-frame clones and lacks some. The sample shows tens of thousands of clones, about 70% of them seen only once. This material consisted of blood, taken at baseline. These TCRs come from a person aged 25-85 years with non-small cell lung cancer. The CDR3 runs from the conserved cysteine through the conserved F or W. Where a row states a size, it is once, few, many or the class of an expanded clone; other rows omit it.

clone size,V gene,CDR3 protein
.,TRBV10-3,CAISDETDTQYF
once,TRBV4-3,CASSQEGSTGELFF
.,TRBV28,CASSFRANYGYTF
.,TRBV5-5,CASSLTLNNSPLHF
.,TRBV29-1,CSVEGDDEGLGNTIYF
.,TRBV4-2,CASSPRQRETEEQYF
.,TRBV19,CASSIRAPRDEQYF
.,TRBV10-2,CASSVGQTPGDTQYF
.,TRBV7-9,CASSLGDRAADTQYF
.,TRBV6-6,CARSYDRSSYEQYF
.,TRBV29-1,CSDYPHEQYF
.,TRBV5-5,CASSPLGQRSYEQYF
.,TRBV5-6,CASSSSGEEWASYNEQFF
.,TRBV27,CASRGGAGGKNIQYF
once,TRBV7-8,CASSLVLGSLVDTQYF
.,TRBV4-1,CASSQPGGRTYEQYF
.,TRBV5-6,CASSLTVTYEQYF
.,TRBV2,CASSEVPRGNYEQYF
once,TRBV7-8,CASTASGEGSYNEQFF
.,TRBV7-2,CASSLSPHRARGPTDTQYF
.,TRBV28,CASSMGQGGYGYTF
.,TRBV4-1,CASSQGRHGIYEQYF
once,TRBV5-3,CARSLGWDRGYNSPLHF
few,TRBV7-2,CASSSAGRVDEQYF
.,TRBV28,CASSLTGGQETQYF
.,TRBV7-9,CASSRQGGNTIYF
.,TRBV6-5,CASSTGRDSPLHF
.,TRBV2,CASMSDRGSEQYF
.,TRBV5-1,CASSWGLAGAHSTDTQYF
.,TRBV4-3,CASSRTTQYPTYNEQFF
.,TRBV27,CASSFLAGQEETQYF
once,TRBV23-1,CASSRVPQGSYGYTF
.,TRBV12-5,CASGPGQGSLDTQYF
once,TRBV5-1,CASRTSGRGNEQFF
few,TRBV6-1,CASSEVETGRNQPQHF
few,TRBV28,CASSLSGLETQYF
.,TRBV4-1,CASSLLGYTEAFF
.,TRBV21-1,CASSKFDSANEKLFF
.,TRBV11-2,CASSRTGGKPYEQYF
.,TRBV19,CASSIEQGALSTEAFF
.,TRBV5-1,CASSWTGVPGGEQYF
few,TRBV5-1,CASAQGGDYEQYF
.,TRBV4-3,CASSPWGGPNEQFF